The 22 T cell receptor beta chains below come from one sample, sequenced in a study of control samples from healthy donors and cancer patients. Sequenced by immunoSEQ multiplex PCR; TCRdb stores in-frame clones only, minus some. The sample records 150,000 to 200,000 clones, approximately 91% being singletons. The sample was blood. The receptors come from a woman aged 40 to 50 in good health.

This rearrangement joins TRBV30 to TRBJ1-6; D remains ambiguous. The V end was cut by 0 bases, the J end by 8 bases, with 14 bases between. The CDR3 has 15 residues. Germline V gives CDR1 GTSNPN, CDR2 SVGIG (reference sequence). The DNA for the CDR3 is TGTGCCTGGAGTGTTGGCAGTGACCAGGATTCACCCCTCCACTTT. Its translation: CAWSVGSDQDSPLHF.

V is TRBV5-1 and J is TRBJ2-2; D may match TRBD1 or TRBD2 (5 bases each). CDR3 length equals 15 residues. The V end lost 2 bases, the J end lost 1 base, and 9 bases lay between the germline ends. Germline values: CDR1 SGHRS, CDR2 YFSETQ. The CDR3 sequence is CASSFRDGNTGELFF. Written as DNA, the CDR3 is TGCGCCAGCAGCTTCCGGGACGGGAACACCGGGGAGCTGTTTTTT.

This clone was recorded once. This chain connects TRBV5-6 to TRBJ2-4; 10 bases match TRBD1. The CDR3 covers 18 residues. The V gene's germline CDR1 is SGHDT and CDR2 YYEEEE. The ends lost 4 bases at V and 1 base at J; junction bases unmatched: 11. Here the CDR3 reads CASSRPGTGVSAKNIQYF. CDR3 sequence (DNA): TGTGCCAGCAGCCGTCCCGGGACAGGGGTATCGGCCAAAAACATTCAGTACTTC.

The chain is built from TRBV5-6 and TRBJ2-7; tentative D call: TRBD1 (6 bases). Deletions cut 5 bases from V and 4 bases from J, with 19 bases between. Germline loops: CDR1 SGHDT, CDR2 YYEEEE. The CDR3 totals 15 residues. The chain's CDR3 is CASRGAGAGMYEQYF. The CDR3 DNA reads TGTGCCAGCAGGGGGGCCGGGGCAGGGATGTACGAGCAGTACTTC.

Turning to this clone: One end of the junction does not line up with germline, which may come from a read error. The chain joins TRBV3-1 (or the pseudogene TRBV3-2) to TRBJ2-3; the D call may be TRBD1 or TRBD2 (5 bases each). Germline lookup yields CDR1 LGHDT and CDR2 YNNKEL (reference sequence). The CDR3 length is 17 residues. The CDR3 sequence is CASSQGVRDAGADTQYF. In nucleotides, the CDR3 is TGTGCCAGCAGTCAAGGGGTTAGGGACGCGGGCGCAGATACGCAGTATTTT.

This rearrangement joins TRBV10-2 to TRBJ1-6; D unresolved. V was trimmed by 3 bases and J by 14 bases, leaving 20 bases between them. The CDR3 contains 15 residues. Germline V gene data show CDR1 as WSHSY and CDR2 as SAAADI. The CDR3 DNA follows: TGCGCCAGCAGTGAATCTGGCGGAGAATTCATTTCCCTCCACTTT. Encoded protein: CASSESGGEFISLHF.

The CDR3 bases are TGTGCCAGCAGCCAATGGACAGGGGAAAGAGGCTACACCTTC. It encodes CASSQWTGERGYTF. The chain uses TRBV3-1 (or the pseudogene TRBV3-2) and TRBJ1-2; TRBD1 matches 9 bases. V lost 2 bases to trimming and J lost 8 bases; unmatched junction nucleotides: 6. The CDR3 sequence is 14 residues long. Germline V gene sequence: CDR1 LGHDT, CDR2 YNNKEL (reference sequence).

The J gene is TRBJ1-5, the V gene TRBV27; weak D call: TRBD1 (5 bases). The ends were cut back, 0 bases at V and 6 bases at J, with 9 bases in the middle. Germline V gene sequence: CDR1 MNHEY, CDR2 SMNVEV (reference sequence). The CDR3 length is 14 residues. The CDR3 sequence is CASSLSQGAQPQHF. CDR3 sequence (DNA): TGTGCCAGCAGTTTATCTCAGGGAGCTCAGCCCCAGCATTTT.

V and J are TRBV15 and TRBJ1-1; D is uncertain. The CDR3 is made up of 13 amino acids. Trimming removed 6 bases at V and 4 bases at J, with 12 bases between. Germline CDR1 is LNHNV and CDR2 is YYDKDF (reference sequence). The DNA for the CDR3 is TGTGCCACCAGTTATCAAAGCCGCACTGAAGCTTTCTTT. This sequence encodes CATSYQSRTEAFF.

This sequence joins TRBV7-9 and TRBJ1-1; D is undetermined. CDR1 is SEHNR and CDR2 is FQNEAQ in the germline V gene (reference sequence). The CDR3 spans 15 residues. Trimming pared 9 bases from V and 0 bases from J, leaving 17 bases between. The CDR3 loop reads CASTEVAGLNTEAFF. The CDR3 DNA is TGTGCCAGTACCGAAGTGGCAGGATTGAACACTGAAGCTTTCTTT.

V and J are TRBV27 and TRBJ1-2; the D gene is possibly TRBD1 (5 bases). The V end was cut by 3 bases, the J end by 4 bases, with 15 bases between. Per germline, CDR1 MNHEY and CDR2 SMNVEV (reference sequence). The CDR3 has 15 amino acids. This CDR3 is CASSFVQGGGYGYTF. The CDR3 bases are TGTGCCAGCAGTTTTGTGCAGGGTGGGGGCTATGGCTACACCTTC.

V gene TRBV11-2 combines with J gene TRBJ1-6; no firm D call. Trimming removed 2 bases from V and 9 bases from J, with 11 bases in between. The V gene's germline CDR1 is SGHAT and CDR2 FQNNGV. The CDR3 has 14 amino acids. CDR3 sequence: CASSLRGLGSPLHF. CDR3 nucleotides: TGTGCCAGCAGCTTACGGGGTTTAGGTTCACCCCTCCACTTT. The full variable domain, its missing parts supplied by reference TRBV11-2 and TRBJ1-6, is EAGVAQSPRYKIIEKRQSVAFWCNPISGHATLYWYQQILGQGPKLLIQFQNNGVVDDSQLPKDRFSAERLKGVDSTLKIQPAKLEDSAVYLCASSLRGLGSPLHFGNGTRLTVT.

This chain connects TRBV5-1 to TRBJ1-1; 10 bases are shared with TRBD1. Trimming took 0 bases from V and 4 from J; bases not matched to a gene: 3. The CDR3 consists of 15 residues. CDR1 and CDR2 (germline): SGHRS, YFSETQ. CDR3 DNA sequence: TGCGCCAGCAGCTTGGAAGGGACAGGGGCCACTGAAGCTTTCTTT. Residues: CASSLEGTGATEAFF.

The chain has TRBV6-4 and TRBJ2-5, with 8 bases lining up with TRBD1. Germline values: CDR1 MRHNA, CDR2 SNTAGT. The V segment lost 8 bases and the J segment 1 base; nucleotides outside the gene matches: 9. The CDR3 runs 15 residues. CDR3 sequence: CASSPGQGAQETQYF. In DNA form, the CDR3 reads TGTGCCAGCTCACCGGGGCAGGGGGCCCAAGAGACCCAGTACTTC.

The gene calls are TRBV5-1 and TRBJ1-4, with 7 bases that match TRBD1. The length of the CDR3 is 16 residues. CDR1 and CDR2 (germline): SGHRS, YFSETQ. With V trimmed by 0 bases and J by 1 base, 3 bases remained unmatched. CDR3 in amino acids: CASSLGQGLTNEKLFF. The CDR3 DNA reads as TGCGCCAGCAGCTTGGGACAGGGATTAACTAATGAAAAACTGTTTTTT.

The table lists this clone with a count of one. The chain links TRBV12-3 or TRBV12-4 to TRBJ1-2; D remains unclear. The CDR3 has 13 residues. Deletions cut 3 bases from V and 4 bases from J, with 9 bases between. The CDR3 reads CASSFGESYGYTF. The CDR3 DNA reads TGTGCCAGCAGTTTTGGGGAGAGCTATGGCTACACCTTC.

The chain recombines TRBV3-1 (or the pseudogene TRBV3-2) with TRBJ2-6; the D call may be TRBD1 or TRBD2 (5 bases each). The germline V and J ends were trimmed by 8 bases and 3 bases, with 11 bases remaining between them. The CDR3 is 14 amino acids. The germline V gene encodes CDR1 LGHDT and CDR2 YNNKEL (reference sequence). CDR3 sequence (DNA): TGTGCCAGCGCAGGGAGCGGTGGGGCCAACGTCCTGACTTTC. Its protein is CASAGSGGANVLTF.

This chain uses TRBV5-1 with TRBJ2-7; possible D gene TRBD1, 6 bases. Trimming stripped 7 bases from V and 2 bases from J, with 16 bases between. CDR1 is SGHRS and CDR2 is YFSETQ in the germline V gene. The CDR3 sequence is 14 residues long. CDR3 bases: TGCGCCAGCCCAATCACAGGGCACCCCTACGAGCAGTACTTC. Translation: CASPITGHPYEQYF.

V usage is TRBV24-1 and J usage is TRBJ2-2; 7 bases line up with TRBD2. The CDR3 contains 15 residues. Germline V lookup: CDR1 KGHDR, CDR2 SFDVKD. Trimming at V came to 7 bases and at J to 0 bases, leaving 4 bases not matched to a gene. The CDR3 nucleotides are TGTGCCACCAGCCGGGGGGACGCGAACACCGGGGAGCTGTTTTTT. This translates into CATSRGDANTGELFF.

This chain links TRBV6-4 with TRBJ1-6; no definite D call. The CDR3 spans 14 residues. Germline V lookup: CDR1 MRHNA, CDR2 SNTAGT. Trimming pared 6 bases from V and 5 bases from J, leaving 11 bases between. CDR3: CASSAARDNSPLHF. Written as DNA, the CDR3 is TGTGCCAGCAGCGCCGCTAGGGATAATTCACCCCTCCACTTT.

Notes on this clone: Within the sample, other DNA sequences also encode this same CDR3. CDR3 amino acids: CASSQGNTEAFF. In nucleotides, the CDR3 is TGTGCCAGCAGCCAGGGGAACACTGAAGCTTTCTTT. The rearrangement joins TRBV3-1 (or the pseudogene TRBV3-2) to TRBJ1-1; no clear D gene. This CDR3 has 12 amino acids. The V end lost 3 bases, the J end lost 1 base, and 3 bases lay between the germline ends. Germline V lookup: CDR1 LGHDT, CDR2 YNNKEL (reference sequence).

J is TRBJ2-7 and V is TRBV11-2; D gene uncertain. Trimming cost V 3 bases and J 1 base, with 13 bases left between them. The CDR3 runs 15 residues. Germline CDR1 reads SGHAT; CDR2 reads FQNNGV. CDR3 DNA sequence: TGTGCCAGCAGCTTGACCGCTATCGGGTCCTACGAGCAGTACTTC. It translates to CASSLTAIGSYEQYF.